A selection of T cell receptor beta chains follows, all from one sample in a study of OX40 agonist ivuxolimab in advanced cancers. Method: immunoSEQ multiplex PCR; TCRdb's copy keeps in-frame clones and lacks some. The sample holds about 67,000 clones, roughly 81% seen once. This sample comprised CD4+ or CD8+ T cells sorted from blood, obtained in a trial of the OX40 agonist ivuxolimab. All receptors come from an adult with an advanced solid tumor such as melanoma, head and neck, liver or kidney cancer. Both conserved end residues are part of each CDR3. Each record gives: D gene, CDR3 length, clone size, J gene, V gene, CDR3 DNA, CDR3 protein. The D gene is left open where the match is weak. Clone size is given for some rows only: seen once, a few or many times, or a class if the clone is expanded.

- | 11 | once | TRBJ1-5 | TRBV20-1 | TGCAGTGTGAGGGGTACTCAGCCCCAGCATTTT | CSVRGTQPQHF
- | 13 | - | TRBJ2-3 | TRBV19 | TGTGCCAGTAGTATCCAGATCACAGATACGCAGTATTTT | CASSIQITDTQYF
TRBD1 | 14 | - | TRBJ1-1 | TRBV10-3 | TGTGCCATCAGCGAGACAGGGGGGAACACTGAAGCTTTCTTT | CAISETGGNTEAFF
TRBD2 | 17 | - | TRBJ2-1 | TRBV5-1 | TGCGCCAGCAGCCCGCGGAGAGCGGGAGGATCCTACAATGAGCAGTTCTTC | CASSPRRAGGSYNEQFF
- | 13 | once | TRBJ2-3 | TRBV11-3 | TGTGCCAGCAGCTATACCGGGACAGATACGCAGTATTTT | CASSYTGTDTQYF
- | 15 | once | TRBJ2-1 | TRBV5-6 | TGTGCCAGCAGCTTGGGCGGAAGCTCCTACAATGAGCAGTTCTTC | CASSLGGSSYNEQFF
- | 16 | - | TRBJ2-4 | TRBV21-1 | TGTGCCAGCAGCGAGGAGGACAGGGAGGCCAAAAACATTCAGTACTTC | CASSEEDREAKNIQYF
TRBD2 | 15 | once | TRBJ2-7 | TRBV6-9 | TGTGCCAGCAGTCTTACTAGCGGGAGCTCCTCCGAGCAGTACTTC | CASSLTSGSSSEQYF
- | 14 | - | TRBJ1-1 | TRBV6-5 | TGTGCCAGCAGCCTATATGCCGGGAACACTGAAGCTTTCTTT | CASSLYAGNTEAFF
- | 14 | - | TRBJ1-2 | TRBV28 | TGTGCCAGCAGTTTAGAACAGTCTAACTATGGCTACACCTTC | CASSLEQSNYGYTF
- | 13 | - | TRBJ1-3 | TRBV30 | TGTGCCTGGAGACCCCTCGGAGGAAACACCATATATTTT | CAWRPLGGNTIYF
- | 16 | - | TRBJ2-7 | TRBV4-1 | TGCGCCAGCAGCCAAGCGGTCTCGGAGAATGTCTACGAGCAGTACTTC | CASSQAVSENVYEQYF
TRBD2 | 15 | once | TRBJ2-3 | TRBV27 | TGTGCCAGCAGGCAAGCGGGAGCCCCCACAGATACGCAGTATTTT | CASRQAGAPTDTQYF
- | 14 | once | TRBJ2-7 | TRBV18 | TGTGCCAGCTCAGATAATCCGGACCCCAAGGAGCAGTACTTC | CASSDNPDPKEQYF
TRBD1 | 14 | - | TRBJ1-1 | TRBV2 | TGTGCCAGCAGCCTGCACCTACAGGGGGCTGAAGCTTTCTTT | CASSLHLQGAEAFF
- | 15 | - | TRBJ2-2 | TRBV19 | TGTGCCAGTAGTATAGAGTCACAGGGTGACGGGGAGCTGTTTTTT | CASSIESQGDGELFF
- | 17 | - | TRBJ2-1 | TRBV5-1 | TGCGCCAGCAGCTCGACTCGGGGGGCAGGGAGGACCAATGAGCAGTTCTTC | CASSSTRGAGRTNEQFF
- | 15 | - | TRBJ2-7 | TRBV6-5 | TGTGCTAGCAGTACACGACGAGGGGTCTCCTACGAGCAGTACTTC | CASSTRRGVSYEQYF
- | 14 | - | TRBJ1-2 | TRBV9 | TGTGCCAGCAGCCCTCAGGAGGGGATCGGGGGCTACACCTTC | CASSPQEGIGGYTF
- | 17 | - | TRBJ1-4 | TRBV18 | TGTGCCAGCTCAGTAACGGGGTCAGCGGCAACTAATGAAAAACTGTTTTTT | CASSVTGSAATNEKLFF
- | 16 | - | TRBJ2-3 | TRBV18 | TGTGCCAGCTCACCATTTGCCTGGCAGGCTGAAGATACGCAGTATTTT | CASSPFAWQAEDTQYF
TRBD2 | 15 | - | TRBJ2-1 | TRBV4-2 | TGTGCCAGCAGCCAAGTTTCGACTAGCGGAGGAGAGCAGTTCTTC | CASSQVSTSGGEQFF
- | 15 | - | TRBJ2-7 | TRBV5-1 | TGCGCCAGCAGCTTAATAGGATTAGCTTCCTACGAGCAGTACTTC | CASSLIGLASYEQYF
- | 15 | few | TRBJ2-7 | TRBV11-2 | TGTGCCAGCAGCCCCAGGGGGGAATCCTCCTACGAGCAGTACTTC | CASSPRGESSYEQYF
- | 15 | - | TRBJ2-1 | TRBV7-8 | TGTGCCAGCAGCTCGAGGGACTCCTCGGGAGCCGAGCAGTTCTTC | CASSSRDSSGAEQFF
TRBD1 | 13 | - | TRBJ1-1 | TRBV10-1 | TGCGCCAGCAGTGAGTCGGGACAGTTTGAAGCTTTCTTT | CASSESGQFEAFF
TRBD1 | 13 | - | TRBJ2-7 | TRBV28 | TGTGCCACCTGGGACAGGGGGTTGAACGAGCAGTACTTC | CATWDRGLNEQYF
- | 13 | - | TRBJ1-5 | TRBV7-2 | TGTGCCAGCAGCGTTTATAGCAATCAGCCCCAGCATTTT | CASSVYSNQPQHF
- | 16 | - | TRBJ2-4 | TRBV21-1 | TGTGCCAGCAGCAAAGGGGCTTACGGATCCAAAAACATTCAGTACTTC | CASSKGAYGSKNIQYF
- | 16 | once | TRBJ2-5 | TRBV4-2 | TGTGCCAGCAGCCAAGATCGCCAGGGTGGGGGAGAGACCCAGTACTTC | CASSQDRQGGGETQYF
- | 15 | - | TRBJ1-2 | TRBV5-6 | TGTGCCAGCAGCTTGGGGCCAGCCTCTAACTATGGCTACACCTTC | CASSLGPASNYGYTF
TRBD1 | 14 | few | TRBJ1-1 | TRBV27 | TGTGCCAGCAGTTTAGGACAGGGGGTCGCTGAAGCTTTCTTT | CASSLGQGVAEAFF
- | 17 | - | TRBJ2-3 | TRBV19 | TGTGCCAGTAGTATGGTTGGAGGCGAACCTAGCACAGATACGCAGTATTTT | CASSMVGGEPSTDTQYF
- | 13 | - | TRBJ2-7 | TRBV21-1 | TGTGCCAGCAGCTCGTTAAGGGTCCACGAGCAGTACTTC | CASSSLRVHEQYF
- | 12 | - | TRBJ2-5 | TRBV10-3 | TGTGCCATCAGCCGGGACAAAGAGACCCAGTACTTC | CAISRDKETQYF
- | 16 | - | TRBJ1-4 | TRBV15 | TGTGCCACCAGCAGAGATCGGGCAGGGGTTAGGGAAAAACTGTTTTTT | CATSRDRAGVREKLFF
- | 15 | - | TRBJ1-2 | TRBV7-2 | TGTGCCAGCAGCTTAGCGCTGAGGGCCAACTATGGCTACACCTTC | CASSLALRANYGYTF
TRBD2 | 17 | - | TRBJ2-3 | TRBV7-9 | TGTGCCAGCAGGACCCGACTAGCGGGAGAGCTCACAGATACGCAGTATTTT | CASRTRLAGELTDTQYF
- | 15 | - | TRBJ1-2 | TRBV7-8 | TGTGCCAGCAGCTTACAGGTTACCGGGGACTATGGCTACACCTTC | CASSLQVTGDYGYTF
TRBD2 | 15 | - | TRBJ2-2 | TRBV9 | TGTGCCAGCAGCGGAACTAGCGGGAGTGACGGGGAGCTGTTTTTT | CASSGTSGSDGELFF
- | 12 | - | TRBJ2-3 | TRBV7-9 | TGTGCCAGCAGTCCGTCCTCAGATACGCAGTATTTT | CASSPSSDTQYF
- | 15 | - | TRBJ2-2 | TRBV5-4 | TGTGCCAGCAGCTACCCCAGGGGGGACACCGGGGAGCTGTTTTTT | CASSYPRGDTGELFF
TRBD2 | 16 | - | TRBJ2-3 | TRBV4-1 | TGCGCCAGCAGCCTGGGACTAGCGGGAGGGACAGATACGCAGTATTTT | CASSLGLAGGTDTQYF
TRBD2 | 15 | - | TRBJ2-7 | TRBV19 | TGTGCCAGTAGTCCCCGGGAGGGGGGATCCTACGAGCAGTACTTC | CASSPREGGSYEQYF
- | 15 | - | TRBJ2-2 | TRBV5-4 | TGTGCCAGCAGTGTGAGGTCCACCAACACCGGGGAGCTGTTTTTT | CASSVRSTNTGELFF